This TCR beta chain was profiled in a study of blood T cells in healthy people across ages. General study points: Changes in expanded clonotypes were possibly confounded, as the CMV status of donors was unknown.

In the case of this clonotype: Its matching antigen is unknown.

The CDR3 runs 14 residues. The V gene's germline CDR1 is SGHAT and CDR2 FQNNGV. Trimming shortened V by 8 bases and J by 2 bases, and 13 bases separated the two germline ends. A second PCR of about 6 to 11 cycles used a sample-barcoded 5' primer and a J-beta primer mix. TCRdb re-derived calls from the 5' RACE reads in MiXCR, one entry per CDR3 protein. Of about 1,400,000 distinct CDR3 sequences listed, 55% to 75% are singletons. Healthy Caucasian individuals from Russia aged roughly 6 to 90 served as donors. Donors gave 8.5 to 10 milliliters of peripheral blood apiece. The chain couples TRBV11-2 to TRBJ2-1; D ambiguous. The sequence derives from a man aged 18 to 29 in good health. Sequencing was done on a sample of blood. In nucleotides, the CDR3 is TGTGCCAGCGCAATCATGGGAACCTACAATGAGCAGTTCTTC. Translating gives CASAIMGTYNEQFF.